These 21 T cell receptor beta chains were all obtained from the same sample, sequenced in a study of T cell responses to AZD1222 COVID-19 vaccine. TCRdb's copy holds only in-frame clones and misses some; the assay was immunoSEQ multiplex PCR. The sample lists 110,000 to 150,000 clones; about 90% were seen once. Sequenced here: peripheral blood, sampled on day 0 of AZD1222 vaccination. All receptors come from an adult in good health.

The chain has TRBV7-9 and TRBJ2-4; D unclear. V shed 5 bases and J shed 9 bases, with 17 bases lying between them. Germline V gene sequence: CDR1 SEHNR, CDR2 FQNEAQ (reference sequence). This CDR3 contains 14 residues. CDR3 loop: CASSAPGQGPIQYF. CDR3 sequence (DNA): TGTGCCAGCAGCGCACCGGGTCAAGGTCCCATTCAGTACTTC.

The CDR3, as DNA: TGTGCCAGCAGTAACAATGAGCAGTTCTTC. This encodes CASSNNEQFF. The V and J genes are TRBV6-2 or TRBV6-3 and TRBJ2-1; D is undetermined. This CDR3 is 10 amino acids long. V gave up 5 bases and J gave up 5 bases, with 1 base separating them. Looked up from germline, CDR1 is MNHEY and CDR2 is SVGEGT.

This clone was observed a single time. The rearrangement uses TRBV10-3 and TRBJ1-2; no firm D call. V lost 2 bases, J lost 5 bases, and 6 bases lay in between. The CDR3 has 12 residues. Germline CDR1 and CDR2: ENHRY and SYGVKD. Here the CDR3 DNA reads TGTGCCATCAGTGAGCGGGGATATGGCTACACCTTC. Amino acids: CAISERGYGYTF.

The CDR3 sequence is CASSRTGANEKLFF. As DNA, the CDR3 is TGTGCCAGCAGCCGGACAGGGGCTAATGAAAAACTGTTTTTT. J is TRBJ1-4 and V is TRBV4-2; the match to TRBD1 covers 9 bases. V gave up 4 bases and J gave up 3 bases; unmatched junction bases: 0. Germline V CDR1 and CDR2: LGHNA, YNFKEQ. The CDR3 spans 14 residues.

The rearrangement links TRBV30 to TRBJ2-1; no reliable D call. V lost 2 bases, J lost 7 bases, and 9 bases lay in between. Germline CDR1 and CDR2: GTSNPN and SVGIG (reference sequence). The CDR3 sequence is 12 residues long. CDR3 region: CAWSPSPNEQFF. The CDR3 DNA follows: TGTGCCTGGAGTCCGAGCCCGAATGAGCAGTTCTTC.

The chain links TRBV3-1 (or the pseudogene TRBV3-2) to TRBJ2-1; 11 bases agree with TRBD2. With 0 bases clipped from V and 7 bases from J, the junction kept 11 bases outside the gene matches. The germline gives CDR1 LGHDT, CDR2 YNNKEL (reference sequence). This CDR3 region has 18 residues. CDR3 in DNA: TGTGCCAGCAGCCAAGATAGGCCGGGACTAGCGGAGGGGAATGAGCAGTTCTTC. Amino acids: CASSQDRPGLAEGNEQFF.

The chain is built from TRBV27 and TRBJ1-1; D may be TRBD1 (5 bases). Trimming took 0 bases from V and 4 from J, leaving 12 bases between them. From germline, CDR1 is MNHEY and CDR2 SMNVEV (reference sequence). This CDR3 is built from 15 residues. CDR3 in amino acids: CASSLSRRGRTEAFF. The CDR3 region has the DNA TGTGCCAGCAGTTTATCGAGGAGGGGCCGCACTGAAGCTTTCTTT.

The gene calls are TRBV30 and TRBJ2-7; D ambiguous. V was pared by 0 bases and J by 5 bases, with 5 bases between. Germline assignment: CDR1 GTSNPN and CDR2 SVGIG (reference sequence). The CDR3 length is 11 residues. CDR3 DNA: TGTGCCTGGAGTGTAGTAGACGAGCAGTACTTC. This gives the protein CAWSVVDEQYF.

CDR3 loop: CASSEQGARGANVLTF. The CDR3 DNA reads as TGTGCCAGCAGTGAACAGGGTGCGCGGGGGGCCAACGTCCTGACTTTC. The V call is TRBV6-1, the J call TRBJ2-6; perhaps TRBD1 as D (5 bases). The CDR3 contains 16 residues. V dropped 2 bases and J dropped 4 bases, with 12 bases sitting between them. Germline-derived CDR1 and CDR2 are MNHNS and SASEGT.

This chain joins TRBV7-3 and TRBJ2-5; 8 bases match TRBD2. Germline V CDR1 and CDR2: SGHTA, FQGTGA. CDR3 length: 15 residues. V was pared by 4 bases and J by 1 base, with 5 bases of the junction left unmatched. The CDR3 DNA reads as TGTGCCAGCAGCTGGGGACTAGGAGGCCAAGAGACCCAGTACTTC. This encodes CASSWGLGGQETQYF. The full variable domain, completed using reference TRBV7-3 and TRBJ2-5, is GAGVSQTPSNKVTEKGKYVELRCDPISGHTALYWYRQSLGQGPEFLIYFQGTGAADDSGLPNDRFFAVRPEGSVSTLKIQRTERGDSAVYLCASSWGLGGQETQYFGPGTRLLVL.

V and J are TRBV15 and TRBJ2-7; D not certain. CDR1 and CDR2 from the germline V gene are LNHNV and YYDKDF (reference sequence). CDR3 length equals 15 residues. Trimming cost V 3 bases and J 3 bases, with 15 bases left between them. The CDR3 here is CATSSPVVADYEQYF. DNA of the CDR3: TGTGCCACCAGCAGCCCCGTGGTGGCGGACTACGAGCAGTACTTC. The full variable domain, completed using reference TRBV15 and TRBJ2-7, is DAMVIQNPRYQVTQFGKPVTLSCSQTLNHNVMYWYQQKSSQAPKLLFHYYDKDFNNEADTPDNFQSRRPNTSFCFLDIRSPGLGDTAMYLCATSSPVVADYEQYFGPGTRLTVT.

The chain employs TRBV9 and TRBJ2-1, with no clear D. There are 14 residues in the CDR3. Germline V gene sequence: CDR1 SGDLS, CDR2 YYNGEE. Trimming left V 3 bases short and J 5 bases short, with 12 bases between. The CDR3 DNA follows: TGTGCCAGCAGCGCCGCCTTGACGGACAATGAGCAGTTCTTC. Its translation is CASSAALTDNEQFF.

The CDR3 region is CASSLVSGTVGTEAFF. The CDR3 DNA reads TGTGCCAGCAGCTTAGTCTCGGGGACAGTGGGGACTGAAGCTTTCTTT. This chain connects TRBV7-8 to TRBJ1-1; 7 nucleotides agree with TRBD1. The CDR3 consists of 16 residues. Trimming took 1 base from V and 5 from J; bases not matched to a gene: 10. Germline V gene sequence: CDR1 SGHVS, CDR2 FQNEAQ. The full variable domain, with the rest looked up from reference TRBV7-8 and TRBJ1-1, is GAGVSQSPRYKVAKRGQDVALRCDPISGHVSLFWYQQALGQGPEFLTYFQNEAQLDKSGLPSDRFFAERPEGSVSTLKIQRTQQEDSAVYLCASSLVSGTVGTEAFFGQGTRLTVV.

The chain couples TRBV29-1 to TRBJ1-2; D call uncertain. The V end was cut by 4 bases, the J end by 1 base, with 16 bases between. Germline CDR1 is SQVTM and CDR2 is ANQGSEA. There are 15 residues in the CDR3. The CDR3 region is CSVGDTGLVNYGYTF. The DNA for the CDR3 is TGCAGCGTTGGAGACACTGGATTGGTTAACTATGGCTACACCTTC.

The chain uses TRBV7-9 and TRBJ1-5; D unresolved. The CDR3 is 16 residues long. Germline lookup yields CDR1 SEHNR and CDR2 FQNEAQ (reference sequence). The V and J ends lost 1 base and 6 bases respectively, with 16 bases between them. In DNA form, the CDR3 reads TGTGCCAGCAGCTTAGGGAATGGCCGGGGAGGTCAGCCCCAGCATTTT. The encoded protein is CASSLGNGRGGQPQHF.

The V gene is TRBV11-2, the J gene TRBJ2-2, with unresolved D. The CDR3 totals 14 residues. Trimming left V 3 bases short and J 4 bases short, with 9 bases between. CDR1 is SGHAT and CDR2 is FQNNGV in the germline V gene. CDR3 protein: CASSFSLTTGELFF. The CDR3, as DNA: TGTGCCAGCAGCTTTAGCTTAACCACCGGGGAGCTGTTTTTT.

The table lists this clone with a count of one. The chain joins TRBV6-5 to TRBJ1-5, with D possibly TRBD1 on 5 matching bases. The V end lost 6 bases, the J end lost 7 bases, and 16 bases lay between the germline ends. Germline CDR1 reads MNHEY; CDR2 reads SVGAGI. This CDR3 comprises 14 residues. CDR3 in amino acids: CASSRGGGGQPQHF. CDR3 in DNA: TGTGCCAGCAGCCGGGGGGGAGGTGGCCAGCCCCAGCATTTT.

V gene TRBV28 combines with J gene TRBJ1-5; D not certain. Germline V gene data show CDR1 as MDHEN and CDR2 as SYDVKM. The ends were cut back, 2 bases at V and 6 bases at J, with 11 bases in the middle. The length of the CDR3 is 14 residues. The CDR3 protein is CASSLQEWAQPQHF. The CDR3, as DNA: TGTGCCAGCAGTTTACAGGAATGGGCTCAGCCCCAGCATTTT.

For this clone: A junction boundary mismatches the germline segment, possibly from a read error. The chain combines TRBV28 with TRBJ1-5; D gene uncertain. Germline CDR1 reads MDHEN; CDR2 reads SYDVKM. The CDR3 consists of 12 residues. Written as DNA, the CDR3 is TGTGCCAGCAGTTTCGGAGATCAGGCCCAGCATTTT. This sequence encodes CASSFGDQAQHF.

This chain links TRBV3-1 (or the pseudogene TRBV3-2) with TRBJ2-3, with 9 bases fitting TRBD1. V lost 4 bases, J lost 1 base, and 3 bases stayed unmatched. Per germline, CDR1 LGHDT and CDR2 YNNKEL (reference sequence). This CDR3 is built from 15 residues. The CDR3 DNA follows: TGTGCCAGCAGCCCCGGACAGGGGCGCACAGATACGCAGTATTTT. Translation: CASSPGQGRTDTQYF.

The chain employs TRBV7-2 and TRBJ1-6; D unresolved. The CDR3 runs 13 residues. V was clipped by 6 bases and J by 9 bases, with 12 bases between them. Germline CDR1 reads SGHTA; CDR2 reads FQGNSA. CDR3 loop: CASRSRAGSPLHF. CDR3 nucleotide sequence: TGTGCCAGCAGATCTAGGGCGGGTTCACCCCTCCACTTT.